The sequence of this T cell receptor beta chain was determined in a study of blood T cell repertoires in COVID-19. Looking at the study overall: Acute and convalescent COVID-19 specimens originated in the United States, Italy and Spain. PBMCs, B-cell-depleted T cells, or T cells provided the cDNA or gDNA that made up the material.

A single count supports this clone. Assay used: immunoSEQ multiplex PCR; TCRdb lists only in-frame clones, some missing. The table includes 250,000 to 350,000 clones, 88% detected once. Germline V gene lookup returns CDR1 GTSNPN and CDR2 SVGIG (reference sequence). J was trimmed by 3 bases and V by 0 bases; bases with no gene match: 5. CDR3 length: 15 amino acids. This chain uses TRBV30 with TRBJ2-1, with 7 bases fitting TRBD1. Sequenced: peripheral blood. The receptor comes from a woman in her 30s with COVID-19, enrolled during active disease. CDR3 residues: CAWSVVGTVYNEQFF. The CDR3 DNA sequence: TGTGCCTGGAGTGTAGTCGGGACAGTCTACAATGAGCAGTTCTTC.